This T cell receptor beta chain is from a study of blood T cell repertoires in COVID-19. About the study: Whether acute or convalescent, the COVID-19 samples came from the United States, Italy and Spain. The analysed material was cDNA or gDNA that came from T cells, B-cell-depleted T cells, or PBMCs.

V lost 7 bases, J lost 4 bases, and 4 bases lay in between. Looked up from germline, CDR1 is MGHDK and CDR2 is SYGVNS. This CDR3 region has 11 residues. Clones were read by immunoSEQ multiplex PCR, and TCRdb kept only the in-frame ones, dropping some. The sample lists tens of thousands of clones, roughly nine tenths seen once, with 4.8% in the top ten. The chain carries TRBV25-1 and TRBJ1-4; D not certain. The origin of this receptor is a human donor in a cohort sampled during active COVID-19. Sequenced material: peripheral blood. CDR3 sequence: CASTVNEKLFF. The CDR3 coding sequence is TGTGCCAGCACCGTTAATGAAAAACTGTTTTTT. The entire variable domain, with the rest obtained from reference TRBV25-1 and TRBJ1-4, is as follows: EADIYQTPRYLVIGTGKKITLECSQTMGHDKMYWYQQDPGMELHLIHYSYGVNSTEKGDLSSESTVSRIRTEHFPLTLESARPSHTSQYLCASTVNEKLFFGSGTQLSVL.